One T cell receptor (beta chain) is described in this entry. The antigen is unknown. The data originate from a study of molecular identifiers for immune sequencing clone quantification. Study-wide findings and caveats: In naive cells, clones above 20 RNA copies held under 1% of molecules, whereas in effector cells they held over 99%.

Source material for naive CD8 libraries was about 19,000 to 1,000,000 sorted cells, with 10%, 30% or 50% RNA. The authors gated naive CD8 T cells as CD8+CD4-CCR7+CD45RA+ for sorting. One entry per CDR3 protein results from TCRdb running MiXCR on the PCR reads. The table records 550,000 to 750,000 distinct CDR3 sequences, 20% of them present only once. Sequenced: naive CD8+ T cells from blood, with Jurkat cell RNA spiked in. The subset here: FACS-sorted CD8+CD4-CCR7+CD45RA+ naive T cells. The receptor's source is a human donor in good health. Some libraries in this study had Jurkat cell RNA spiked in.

In nucleotides, the CDR3 is TGCGCCAGCAGCCAGGACAGGGGGAGCCACTACGAGCAGTACTTC. It yields the protein CASSQDRGSHYEQYF. The chain is built from TRBV4-3 and TRBJ2-7; 10 bases fit TRBD1. Trimming at V came to 3 bases and at J to 3 bases, leaving 5 bases not matched to a gene. The CDR3 contains 15 residues. In germline, CDR1 is LGHNA, CDR2 YSLEER.